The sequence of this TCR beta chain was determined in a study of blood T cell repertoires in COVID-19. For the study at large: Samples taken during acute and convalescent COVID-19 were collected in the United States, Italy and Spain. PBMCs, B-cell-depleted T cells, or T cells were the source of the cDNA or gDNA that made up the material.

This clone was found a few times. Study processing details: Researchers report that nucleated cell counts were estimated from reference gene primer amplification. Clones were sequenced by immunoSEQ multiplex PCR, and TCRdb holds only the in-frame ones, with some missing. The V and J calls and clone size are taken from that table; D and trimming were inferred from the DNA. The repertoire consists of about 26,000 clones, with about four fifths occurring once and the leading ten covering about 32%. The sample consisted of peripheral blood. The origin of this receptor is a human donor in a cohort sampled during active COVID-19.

DNA of the CDR3: TGTGCCAGCAGCTTATCAACGGGGAACACTGAAGCTTTCTTT. Translating gives CASSLSTGNTEAFF. V usage is TRBV7-9 and J usage is TRBJ1-1; D not resolved. Trimming cost V 2 bases and J 1 base, with 8 bases left between them. The CDR3 is 14 amino acids. Per the germline V gene, CDR1 is SEHNR and CDR2 is FQNEAQ (reference sequence).